Listed here are 23 T cell receptor beta chains from one sample, sequenced in a study of response to subunit inactivated influenza vaccine. A single record per CDR3 protein comes from TCRdb applying MiXCR to the RT-PCR reads. The sample lists 530,000 or so distinct CDR3 sequences; roughly 27% were seen once. This material consisted of CD4+ T cells sorted from PBMCs, taken roughly 5 days after vaccination. The receptors were sampled from a man aged 45-65 years who received an inactivated influenza vaccine.

This clonotype was detected a few times. The chain couples TRBV29-1 to TRBJ2-1, with D uncertain. V shed 4 bases and J shed 1 base, with 11 bases lying between them. Germline loops: CDR1 SQVTM, CDR2 ANQGSEA. The CDR3 is made up of 14 amino acids. As DNA, the CDR3 is TGCAGCGTTGTCGGGCGGTTATCCTACAATGAGCAGTTCTTC. Protein: CSVVGRLSYNEQFF.

This clonotype came up a few times. The V and J genes are TRBV28 and TRBJ2-5, with unresolved D. Germline loops: CDR1 MDHEN, CDR2 SYDVKM. The CDR3 spans 16 residues. The ends were cut back, 4 bases at V and 6 bases at J, with 21 bases in the middle. Here the CDR3 DNA reads TGTGCCAGCAGTTCAGTCGGTCCTGAGTACCTTCAGACCCAGTACTTC. It is translated as CASSSVGPEYLQTQYF.

This sequence joins TRBV3-1 and TRBJ2-7; no reliable D call. Germline V CDR1 and CDR2: LGHDT, YNNKEL (reference sequence). The length of the CDR3 is 15 residues. V was pared by 0 bases and J by 3 bases, with 12 bases between. CDR3 in DNA: TGTGCCAGCAGCCAAGATTTGACGGGTCTCTACGAGCAGTACTTC. It translates to CASSQDLTGLYEQYF.

This rearrangement joins TRBV12-3 or TRBV12-4 to TRBJ2-5; the match to TRBD1 covers 8 bases. The CDR3 runs to 13 residues. V was clipped by 6 bases and J by 5 bases; unmatched bases: 5. DNA of the CDR3: TGTGCCAGCAGCCGGACAGGGAGTGAGACCCAGTACTTC. It translates to CASSRTGSETQYF.

At least ten counts were recorded for this clonotype. This chain joins TRBV29-1 and TRBJ2-1; 11 nucleotides line up with TRBD2. With 3 bases clipped from V and 0 bases from J, the junction kept 7 bases outside the gene matches. Germline values: CDR1 SQVTM, CDR2 ANQGSEA. The CDR3 has 17 residues. The CDR3 is CSVDALLAGDSYNEQFF. CDR3 DNA: TGCAGCGTTGATGCTTTACTAGCGGGGGACTCCTACAATGAGCAGTTCTTC.

The chain uses TRBV5-6 and TRBJ2-3, with a tentative D call TRBD2 (5 bases). V was pared by 3 bases and J by 7 bases, with 9 bases between. The CDR3 covers 12 residues. Germline loops: CDR1 SGHDT, CDR2 YYEEEE. This chain's CDR3 is CASSYLGNTQYF. CDR3 nucleotide sequence: TGTGCCAGCAGCTACCTCGGGAATACGCAGTATTTT.

This clonotype occurred a few times. This sequence joins TRBV2 and TRBJ2-1; D unclear. The CDR3 has 15 residues. Germline assignment: CDR1 SNHLY and CDR2 FYNNEI. The V end was cut by 2 bases, the J end by 1 base, with 9 bases between. This chain's CDR3 is CASSESRGSYNEQFF. CDR3 in DNA: TGTGCCAGCAGTGAATCGCGAGGATCCTACAATGAGCAGTTCTTC.

The rearrangement uses TRBV6-1 and TRBJ1-5; D remains ambiguous. Trimming left V 3 bases short and J 4 bases short, with 7 bases between. Germline V gene sequence: CDR1 MNHNS, CDR2 SASEGT. CDR3 length equals 13 residues. This chain's CDR3 is CASSEAENQPQHF. The CDR3 DNA follows: TGTGCCAGCAGTGAGGCGGAAAATCAGCCCCAGCATTTT.

The J gene is TRBJ2-7, the V gene TRBV2; 10 bases match TRBD1. The CDR3 runs 16 residues. Germline assignment: CDR1 SNHLY and CDR2 FYNNEI. V lost 5 bases and J lost 1; bases outside the gene matches: 8. CDR3 coding DNA: TGTGCCAGCAGTTCCTCCGGGACAGGGGTTTCCTACGAGCAGTACTTC. As protein: CASSSSGTGVSYEQYF. Variable domain in full (rest from reference TRBV2 and TRBJ2-7): EPEVTQTPSHQVTQMGQEVILRCVPISNHLYFYWYRQILGQKVEFLVSFYNNEISEKSEIFDDQFSVERPDGSNFTLKIRSTKLEDSAMYFCASSSSGTGVSYEQYFGPGTRLTVT.

The table lists this clonotype with a few counts. The V gene is TRBV7-9, the J gene TRBJ2-3; possibly TRBD1 for D (6 bases). The CDR3 totals 15 residues. Looked up from germline, CDR1 is SEHNR and CDR2 is FQNEAQ (reference sequence). Trimming removed 6 bases from V and 1 base from J, with 14 bases in between. The CDR3 protein is CASRRGPGGTDTQYF. The CDR3 DNA reads as TGTGCCAGCAGAAGGGGTCCAGGGGGCACAGATACGCAGTATTTT. The full variable domain, in which reference TRBV7-9 and TRBJ2-3 provide the parts outside the CDR3, is DTGVSQNPRHKITKRGQNVTFRCDPISEHNRLYWYRQTLGQGPEFLTYFQNEAQLEKSRLLSDRFSAERPKGSFSTLEIQRTEQGDSAMYLCASRRGPGGTDTQYFGPGTRLTVL.

The chain couples TRBV5-1 to TRBJ2-2; possibly TRBD2 for D (5 bases). The V gene's germline CDR1 is SGHRS and CDR2 YFSETQ. The CDR3 contains 14 residues. The ends were cut back, 6 bases at V and 5 bases at J, with 14 bases in the middle. The CDR3 nucleotides read TGCGCCAGCACGCAGCGGTATACAACCGGGGAGCTGTTTTTT. This sequence encodes CASTQRYTTGELFF.

The CDR3 coding sequence is TGTGCCAGCAGGCGACTAGCGGGGGGGCCGTCAGATACGCAGTATTTT. Translation: CASRRLAGGPSDTQYF. The chain has TRBV12-3 or TRBV12-4 and TRBJ2-3, with 14 bases fitting TRBD2. The CDR3 contains 16 residues. Trimming took 6 bases from V and 4 from J; bases not matched to a gene: 6.

The rearrangement uses TRBV20-1 and TRBJ1-1; the D gene is possibly TRBD1 (5 bases). Germline V gene lookup returns CDR1 DFQATT and CDR2 SNEGSKA (reference sequence). The V and J ends lost 1 base and 2 bases respectively, with 17 bases between them. The CDR3 is 16 residues long. The CDR3 spells CSARVPGRGQNTEAFF. The CDR3 DNA is TGCAGTGCTAGAGTCCCGGGACGGGGCCAAAACACTGAAGCTTTCTTT.

The chain carries TRBV20-1 and TRBJ1-1; TRBD1 aligns across 8 bases. The CDR3 contains 12 residues. The ends lost 6 bases at V and 10 bases at J; junction bases unmatched: 10. CDR1 and CDR2 from the germline V gene are DFQATT and SNEGSKA (reference sequence). CDR3 sequence (DNA): TGCAGTGCCACGTCAGGGGGCCTTGGAGCTTTCTTT. Translating gives CSATSGGLGAFF.

The rearrangement uses TRBV6-5 and TRBJ2-3, with D unclear. The CDR3 is made up of 14 amino acids. Germline V gene sequence: CDR1 MNHEY, CDR2 SVGAGI. Between the trimmed V and J ends, which lost 3 bases and 4 bases, there was a span of 11 bases. CDR3 residues: CASSYGQVADTQYF. The CDR3 DNA sequence: TGTGCCAGCAGTTATGGGCAGGTAGCAGATACGCAGTATTTT.

This clonotype occurred once. The CDR3: CASSRQGWTEAFF. The DNA for the CDR3 is TGTGCCAGCAGCCGACAGGGATGGACTGAAGCTTTCTTT. The rearrangement joins TRBV11-2 to TRBJ1-1; 7 bases align to TRBD1. The CDR3 loop spans 13 amino acids. CDR1 and CDR2 from the germline V gene are SGHAT and FQNNGV. V gave up 5 bases and J gave up 5 bases; unmatched junction bases: 5.

This clonotype has a handful of counts. The chain recombines TRBV4-1 with TRBJ2-3; 7 positions match TRBD1. This CDR3 has 15 amino acids. Trimming removed 4 bases from V and 3 bases from J; junction bases left unmatched: 7. Per germline, CDR1 MGHRA and CDR2 YSYEKL. The DNA for the CDR3 is TGCGCCAGCAGCCCCCAGGGACAGATAACAGATACGCAGTATTTT. Amino acid sequence: CASSPQGQITDTQYF.

This clonotype turned up a few times. The gene calls are TRBV5-1 and TRBJ2-2; tentatively, D is TRBD1 or TRBD2 (6 bases each). V lost 7 bases and J 3 bases, leaving 22 bases between the germline ends. Germline values: CDR1 SGHRS, CDR2 YFSETQ. This CDR3 has 17 residues. In DNA, the CDR3 is TGCGCCAGCGCCTTGCTCGTCCGGGGGCGAGACACCGGGGAGCTGTTTTTT. Protein: CASALLVRGRDTGELFF.

V is TRBV5-1 and J is TRBJ1-5; D is unclear. Trimming pared 4 bases from V and 3 bases from J, leaving 11 bases between. This CDR3 region has 14 residues. In germline, CDR1 is SGHRS, CDR2 YFSETQ. In DNA form, the CDR3 reads TGCGCCAGCAGCGAGGCGGGGTCCAATCAGCCCCAGCATTTT. Translating gives CASSEAGSNQPQHF.

This chain links TRBV12-3 or TRBV12-4 with TRBJ2-7; unclear D gene. This CDR3 comprises 11 residues. Trimming pared 4 bases from V and 9 bases from J, leaving 10 bases between. The CDR3 DNA follows: TGTGCCAGCAGTTACCGGGCCATGCAGTACTTC. Its protein product is CASSYRAMQYF.

Only a few counts were recorded for this clonotype. This rearrangement joins TRBV5-6 to TRBJ2-2, with D unclear. Germline V CDR1 and CDR2: SGHDT, YYEEEE. The CDR3 is 13 residues long. V lost 0 bases and J lost 7, with 7 bases in between. CDR3 sequence (DNA): TGTGCCAGCAGCTTGGTTACGGGCGGGGAGCTGTTTTTT. It yields the protein CASSLVTGGELFF.

This clonotype was observed once. CDR3 amino acids: CASSFDRGHGYTF. CDR3 DNA sequence: TGTGCCAGCAGTTTTGACAGGGGGCATGGCTACACCTTC. The gene calls are TRBV28 and TRBJ1-2; 10 bases line up with TRBD1. Germline trimming cut 3 bases from V and 6 bases from J; bases unmatched to any gene: 1. Germline values: CDR1 MDHEN, CDR2 SYDVKM. The CDR3 is 13 residues long.

A few counts support this clonotype. The chain recombines TRBV5-5 with TRBJ2-1, with TRBD2 as a possible D gene (6 bases). This CDR3 contains 13 residues. The V end lost 2 bases, the J end lost 8 bases, and 11 bases lay between the germline ends. From germline, CDR1 is SGHKS and CDR2 YYEKEE (reference sequence). In DNA form, the CDR3 reads TGTGCCAGCAGCTTATTAGCGGTTGATGAGCAGTTCTTC. Translating it yields CASSLLAVDEQFF.